This T cell receptor (beta chain) is drawn from a study of T cell responses to AZD1222 COVID-19 vaccine. Looking at the study overall: Investigators merged groups given second doses at roughly 4 or roughly 12 weeks. Study conclusions and caveats: Spike-specific TCRs gained breadth and depth after people received two AZD1222 doses. Clonal diversity was possibly underestimated, and the donors were mostly white British, with more females. Baseline antibody screening turned up just a handful of seropositive AZD1222 recipients.

Concerning this clone: The antigen is unknown.

V was pared by 3 bases and J by 5 bases, with 0 bases between. Germline-derived CDR1 and CDR2 are SGDLS and YYNGEE. This CDR3 region has 10 residues. Repertoires were generated with immunoSEQ multiplex PCR, while TCRdb's copy carries only in-frame clones and drops some. Of 120,000 to 150,000 clones in the sample, 91% were seen once. The rearrangement uses TRBV9 and TRBJ1-3; D is undetermined. The clonotype originates from an adult in good health. The specimen was peripheral blood, collected on day 0 of AZD1222 vaccination. CDR3 bases: TGTGCCAGCAGCGGAAACACCATATATTTT. It codes for CASSGNTIYF.